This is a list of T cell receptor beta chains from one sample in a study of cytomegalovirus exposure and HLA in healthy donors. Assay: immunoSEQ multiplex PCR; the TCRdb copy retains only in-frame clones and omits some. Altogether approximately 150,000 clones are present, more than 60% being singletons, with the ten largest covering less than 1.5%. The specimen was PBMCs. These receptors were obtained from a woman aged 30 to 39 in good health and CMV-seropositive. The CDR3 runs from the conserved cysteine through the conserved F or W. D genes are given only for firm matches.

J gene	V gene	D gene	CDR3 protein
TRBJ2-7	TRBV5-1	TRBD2	CASSLWGPGGDEQYF
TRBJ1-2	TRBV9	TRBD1	CASSVVDRGQFVSGYTF
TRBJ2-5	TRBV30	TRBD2	CAWSLRLAGAGETQYF
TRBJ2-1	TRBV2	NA	CATQGNNEQFF
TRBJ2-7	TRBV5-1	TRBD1	CASSLGQDPYEQYF
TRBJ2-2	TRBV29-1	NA	CSVALANTGELFF
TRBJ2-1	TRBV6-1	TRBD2	CASGLAGGREQFF
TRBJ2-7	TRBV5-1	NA	CAPSYEQYF
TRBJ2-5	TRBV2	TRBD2	CASQSTGGETQYF
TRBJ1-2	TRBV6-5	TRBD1	CAAGQGSGYTF
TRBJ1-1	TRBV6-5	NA	CASSYSLSTVNTEAFF
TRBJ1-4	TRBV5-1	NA	CASSLGQENEKLFF
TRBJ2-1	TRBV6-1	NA	CASSDAGSYNEQFF